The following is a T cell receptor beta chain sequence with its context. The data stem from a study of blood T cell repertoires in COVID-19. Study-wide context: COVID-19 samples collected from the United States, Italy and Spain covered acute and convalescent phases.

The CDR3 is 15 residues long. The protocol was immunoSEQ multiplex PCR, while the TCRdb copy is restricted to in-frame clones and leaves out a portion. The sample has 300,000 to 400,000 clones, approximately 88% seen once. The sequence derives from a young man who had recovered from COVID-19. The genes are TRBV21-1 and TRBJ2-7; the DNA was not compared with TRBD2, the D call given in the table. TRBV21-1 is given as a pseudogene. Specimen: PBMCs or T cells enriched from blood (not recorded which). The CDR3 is CASSNVASQSYEQYF. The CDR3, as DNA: TGTGCCAGCAGCAATGTAGCTAGTCAGTCCTACGAGCAGTACTTC.